Listed below are T cell receptor beta chains from one sample, sequenced in a study of shared clonotypes between healthy human individuals. Sequencing used immunoSEQ multiplex PCR; TCRdb keeps in-frame clones, though not all of them. The profile covers 2 million to 2.5 million clones, with 80% to 95% appearing a single time and approximately 0.37% taken by the ten largest. The sequencing sample was made of naive CD4+ T cells from PBMCs. The receptors here all came from a man younger than 35 in good health. Some clones in this sample may be carry-over from other donors' samples. Both conserved end residues are part of each CDR3. A D gene is named only where the DNA matches it firmly. For some rows the clone size is stated as once, few or many, or as a class when expanded; others skip it.

D gene: NA; V gene: TRBV27; J gene: TRBJ1-1; clone size: once; CDR3 protein: CASSLGLNTEAFF; CDR3 DNA: TGTGCCAGCAGTTTAGGACTAAACACTGAAGCTTTCTTT
D gene: TRBD1; V gene: TRBV28; J gene: TRBJ1-6; clone size: NA; CDR3 protein: CASSPPGDRGSSPLHF; CDR3 DNA: TGTGCCAGCAGCCCTCCCGGTGACAGGGGTAGTTCACCCCTCCACTTT
D gene: TRBD1; V gene: TRBV2; J gene: TRBJ1-4; clone size: NA; CDR3 protein: CASSSQGQVNEKLFF; CDR3 DNA: TGTGCCAGCAGTTCTCAGGGACAGGTCAATGAAAAACTGTTTTTT
D gene: TRBD1; V gene: TRBV28; J gene: TRBJ1-2; clone size: NA; CDR3 protein: CASSLSAGGTYGYTF; CDR3 DNA: TGTGCCAGCAGTTTAAGCGCAGGGGGTACCTATGGCTACACCTTC
D gene: NA; V gene: TRBV7-3; J gene: TRBJ2-3; clone size: NA; CDR3 protein: CASSRQYTDTQYF; CDR3 DNA: TGTGCCAGCAGCCGACAGTACACAGATACGCAGTATTTT
D gene: TRBD1; V gene: TRBV6-1; J gene: TRBJ2-7; clone size: NA; CDR3 protein: CASTPFLGGSEQYF; CDR3 DNA: TGTGCCAGCACCCCCTTCCTAGGGGGCTCCGAGCAGTACTTC
D gene: NA; V gene: TRBV7-2; J gene: TRBJ2-3; clone size: NA; CDR3 protein: CASRSQATSTDTQYF; CDR3 DNA: TGTGCCAGCAGGTCGCAGGCTACTAGCACAGATACGCAGTATTTT
D gene: TRBD2; V gene: TRBV7-9; J gene: TRBJ2-2; clone size: NA; CDR3 protein: CATAVLADLTGELFF; CDR3 DNA: TGTGCCACCGCGGTACTAGCGGACCTCACCGGGGAGCTGTTTTTT
D gene: TRBD1; V gene: TRBV7-9; J gene: TRBJ1-1; clone size: NA; CDR3 protein: CASSLTGGGYDEAFF; CDR3 DNA: TGTGCCAGCAGCTTGACAGGGGGCGGATATGATGAAGCTTTCTTT
D gene: NA; V gene: TRBV29-1; J gene: TRBJ2-1; clone size: NA; CDR3 protein: CSVEESRWVDNEQFF; CDR3 DNA: TGCAGCGTTGAAGAATCCCGGTGGGTGGACAATGAGCAGTTCTTC
D gene: NA; V gene: TRBV19; J gene: TRBJ2-3; clone size: NA; CDR3 protein: CASSISRALRPDTQYF; CDR3 DNA: TGTGCCAGTAGTATATCCCGGGCCCTTCGCCCAGATACGCAGTATTTT